These 6 T cell receptor beta chains were sequenced from one sample in a study of T cells expressing NK-cell markers. TCRdb reworked the 5' RACE reads into one entry per CDR3 protein, no DNA. The repertoire table contains roughly 150,000 distinct CDR3 sequences. The specimen sequenced was blood T cells: a sorted CD56 or NKG2C T cell subset, CD4+ or CD8+ T cells, or bulk PBMC T cells (not recorded which). The receptors originated from a man aged 18-70 years in good health.

This chain connects TRBV10-3 to TRBJ2-1; absent DNA, TCRdb's TRBD2 call cannot be checked. The CDR3 spans 12 residues. Germline V gives CDR1 ENHRY, CDR2 SYGVKD. Here the CDR3 reads CAISYRLDEQFF.

The rearrangement links TRBV3-1 to TRBJ1-2; TCRdb selects TRBD1, and the lack of DNA leaves this call unchecked. Germline lookup yields CDR1 LGHDT and CDR2 YNNKEL (reference sequence). The CDR3 consists of 19 residues. The CDR3 spells CASSPYTRSNRGLVYGYTF.

V usage is TRBV9 and J usage is TRBJ2-3; TCRdb proposes TRBD2, but this gene call is untestable without DNA. The germline V gene encodes CDR1 SGDLS and CDR2 YYNGEE. CDR3 length: 17 amino acids. The CDR3 sequence is CASSVPILAGGTDTQYF.

The genes are TRBV4-1 and TRBJ2-7; no DNA is available, so the TRBD1 call from TCRdb remains unchecked. CDR3 size: 16 residues. Germline CDR1 MGHRA, CDR2 YSYEKL. The chain's CDR3 is CASSQEVIGASYEQYF.

The chain joins TRBV4-1 to TRBJ1-4. Germline V lookup: CDR1 MGHRA, CDR2 YSYEKL. This CDR3 is 18 amino acids long. The CDR3 here is CASSQAALGRSVLEKLFF.

The rearrangement links TRBV27 to TRBJ1-4; absent DNA, TCRdb's TRBD1 call cannot be checked. The germline V gene encodes CDR1 MNHEY and CDR2 SMNVEV (reference sequence). The CDR3 runs 17 residues. The CDR3 is CASRTTLGAGAGEKLFF.